This is a list of T cell receptor beta chains from one sample in a study of CD8 T cells in ankylosing spondylitis. TCRdb itself ran the 5' RACE reads through MiXCR, one entry per CDR3 protein. The table shows about 360,000 distinct CDR3 sequences, with roughly 20% occurring only once. Material: blood, either unsorted or a sorted T cell fraction (not recorded which). Receptors were obtained from a male donor with ankylosing spondylitis or in good health (not recorded which). The CDR3 runs from the conserved cysteine through the conserved F or W. Fields, in order: V gene, J gene, clone size, D gene, CDR3 DNA, CDR3 protein. The D gene is left open where the match is weak. Rows give clone size only sometimes, using once, few, many, or a class for an expanded clone.

>TRBV7-9|TRBJ1-3|-|-
TGTGCCAGCAGCTTAGACAGGACCTCTGGAAACACCATATATTTT
CASSLDRTSGNTIYF
>TRBV7-3|TRBJ2-1|-|-
TGTGCCAGCAGCCTGGGGGGCCATTTGTACAATGAGCAGTTCTTC
CASSLGGHLYNEQFF
>TRBV20-1|TRBJ2-7|few|-
TGCAGTGCTAGAAAAGTGGGACTTTCCTCCGACGAGCAGTACTTC
CSARKVGLSSDEQYF
>TRBV27|TRBJ2-1|-|TRBD1
TGTGCCAGCGGAATACAGGGGATAGGGTTGAATGAGCAGTTCTTC
CASGIQGIGLNEQFF
>TRBV3-1|TRBJ1-2|-|-
TGTGCCAGCAGCACCCTCGGGACGGATTATGGCTACACCTTC
CASSTLGTDYGYTF
>TRBV10-3|TRBJ2-4|few|-
TGTGCCATCAGTGAGGGGGTTGTGGCCAAAAACATTCAGTACTTC
CAISEGVVAKNIQYF
>TRBV7-9|TRBJ1-1|-|-
TGTGCCAGCAGCTCCACTAACACGGGGACTGAAGCTTTCTTT
CASSSTNTGTEAFF
>TRBV13|TRBJ2-7|-|-
TGTGCCAGCAGCATCGGATCGAGTGGGCTTTCCTACGAGCAGTACTTC
CASSIGSSGLSYEQYF
>TRBV20-1|TRBJ2-5|few|-
TGCAGTGCTCTCGGGACAATTCAAGAGACCCAGTACTTC
CSALGTIQETQYF
>TRBV7-9|TRBJ1-1|-|-
TGTGCCAGCAGCCGGGAGTTCACTGAAGCTTTCTTT
CASSREFTEAFF
>TRBV28|TRBJ2-7|-|-
TGTGCCAGCAGTTCCACCACAGGATTGATATCCTACGAGCAGTACTTC
CASSSTTGLISYEQYF
>TRBV29-1|TRBJ2-1|many|TRBD2
TGCAGCGTTGACGGTTCCGAATTAGCGGGGGGAATTTACAATGAGCAGTTCTTC
CSVDGSELAGGIYNEQFF
>TRBV4-2|TRBJ2-7|-|-
TGTGCCAGCAGCCAAGATATCAGCGAACGCTTCGAGCAGTACTTC
CASSQDISERFEQYF
>TRBV25-1|TRBJ2-3|-|TRBD1
TGTGCCAGCAGTGGAACCGCTAACGACAGGGGGCCCCCCTTTAGCACAGATACGCAGTATTTT
CASSGTANDRGPPFSTDTQYF
>TRBV20-1|TRBJ1-1|few|-
TGCAGTGCTAGAGGGCCAAACACTGAAGCTTTCTTT
CSARGPNTEAFF
>TRBV6-5|TRBJ2-5|-|TRBD1
TGTGCCAGCAGTTCCCCGGGACAGGGAGGGCAAGAGACCCAGTACTTC
CASSSPGQGGQETQYF
>TRBV12-3/TRBV12-4|TRBJ2-5|-|-
TGTGCCAGCAGTTTAGTACTACCGCAAGAGACCCAGTACTTC
CASSLVLPQETQYF
>TRBV5-4|TRBJ2-3|-|TRBD2
TGTGCCAGCAGCACAAACGGGGGGGCCACAGATACGCAGTATTTT
CASSTNGGATDTQYF
>TRBV5-1|TRBJ2-3|-|-
TGCGCCAGCAGCCTGGCCCCCCAGGGGACAGATACGCAGTATTTT
CASSLAPQGTDTQYF
>TRBV11-2|TRBJ2-5|few|-
TGTGCCAGCAGCTCCCTTACCGCGATCGGAACCCAGTACTTC
CASSSLTAIGTQYF
>TRBV20-1|TRBJ2-1|-|-
TGCAGTGCACCTAGACAGAATACCTACAATGAGCATTTCTTC
CSAPRQNTYNEHFF
>TRBV2|TRBJ2-5|-|-
TGTGCCAGCACCGTACCCCTCGGCGCGGAGACCCAGTACTTC
CASTVPLGAETQYF
>TRBV13|TRBJ2-3|-|-
TGTGCCAGCAGCTTGACCCGGGACCCGTCCAGGGATACGCAGTATTTT
CASSLTRDPSRDTQYF
>TRBV29-1|TRBJ2-5|-|-
TGCAGCGTTCCTTGGACGGGCCCAGAGACCCAGTACTTC
CSVPWTGPETQYF
>TRBV12-3/TRBV12-4|TRBJ1-1|few|-
TGTGCCAGCAGTTTAGTACTGGTTGAAGCTTTCTTT
CASSLVLVEAFF
>TRBV20-1|TRBJ1-5|few|-
TGCAGTGCTAGAGATATGGGTAGCAATCAGCCCCAGCATTTT
CSARDMGSNQPQHF
>TRBV28|TRBJ1-1|-|-
TGTGCCAGCAGTTTAACCCGGTACACTGAAGCTTTCTTT
CASSLTRYTEAFF
>TRBV29-1|TRBJ2-2|few|TRBD1
TGCAGCGTTGTGGCAGGGGGTGACACCGGGGAGCTGTTTTTT
CSVVAGGDTGELFF
>TRBV28|TRBJ2-2|-|-
TGTGCCAGCACCCCTTACAGGGAACACACCGGGGAGCTGTTTTTT
CASTPYREHTGELFF
>TRBV6-5|TRBJ1-2|-|TRBD1
TGTGCCAGCAGTTTAATTGACCGGGACAGCACTAACTATGGCTACACCTTC
CASSLIDRDSTNYGYTF
>TRBV12-3/TRBV12-4|TRBJ1-4|-|TRBD1
TGTGCCAGCAGGAAAGGGACAGGGGTGATGGCTGAAAAACTGTTTTTT
CASRKGTGVMAEKLFF
>TRBV5-5|TRBJ1-5|-|-
TGTGCCAGCAGCCTTGAGACAGGATTCAATCAGCCCCAGCATTTT
CASSLETGFNQPQHF
>TRBV7-9|TRBJ2-5|-|-
TGTGCCAGCAGACCCTCCGGGGCCGAGACCCAGTACTTC
CASRPSGAETQYF
>TRBV20-1|TRBJ2-1|few|-
TGCAGTGCTAGACCCGCTAGGACCCCCCGGGGCAATGAGCAGTTCTTC
CSARPARTPRGNEQFF
>TRBV30|TRBJ2-7|-|TRBD1
TGTGCCTCCGGACAGGCGGCCGAGCAGTACTTC
CASGQAAEQYF
>TRBV12-3/TRBV12-4|TRBJ1-1|few|-
TGTGCCAGCAGCGGACCCCCCGGGGGGAACACTGAAGCTTTCTTT
CASSGPPGGNTEAFF
>TRBV7-9|TRBJ2-1|few|-
TGTGCCAGCAGCCCCCAGGGGGGGGGAGCCTACAATGAGCAGTTCTTC
CASSPQGGGAYNEQFF
>TRBV6-1|TRBJ2-7|few|TRBD1
TGTGCCAGCACATCGGACAGGGTATTCGAGCAGTACTTC
CASTSDRVFEQYF
>TRBV11-2|TRBJ2-7|-|-
TGTGCCAGCAGCCACCGGGACCCGAGTATGGAGCAGTACTTC
CASSHRDPSMEQYF
>TRBV21-1|TRBJ2-5|-|-
TGTGCCAGCAGCAAAGCGTCGACAGACCAAGAGACCCAGTACTTC
CASSKASTDQETQYF
>TRBV20-1|TRBJ2-6|-|-
TGCAGTGCTAGAGATGGGGGGAAGGTTGGGGCCAACGTCCTGACTTTC
CSARDGGKVGANVLTF
>TRBV6-5|TRBJ1-1|-|TRBD1
TGTGCCAGCAGTTTAGCGACAGGGGCGAACACTGAAGCTTTCTTT
CASSLATGANTEAFF
>TRBV2|TRBJ2-3|-|-
TGTGCCAGCATTGGGCTAGGGACACGGAGCACAGATACGCAGTATTTT
CASIGLGTRSTDTQYF
>TRBV29-1|TRBJ2-1|once|TRBD2
TGCAGCGTTGATCCGGGACTAGCGGGGGGAACCTACAATGAGCAGTTCTTC
CSVDPGLAGGTYNEQFF
>TRBV7-8|TRBJ2-7|-|-
TGTGCCAGCACCCCCTTAGGGTACGAGCAGTACTTC
CASTPLGYEQYF
>TRBV6-2/TRBV6-3|TRBJ2-1|-|-
TGTGCCAGCAGTTACGGGCCAAGAAACTACAATGAGCAGTTCTTC
CASSYGPRNYNEQFF